A selection of T cell receptor beta chains follows, all from one sample in a study of blood T cell repertoires in COVID-19. Produced via immunoSEQ multiplex PCR; TCRdb's table is partial and in-frame only. Altogether 150,000 to 200,000 clones are present, 88% being singletons, with the ten largest covering more than 8.5%. The sequencing sample was made of PBMCs or T cells enriched from blood (not recorded which). Receptors were obtained from a young woman who had recovered from COVID-19. The CDR3 runs from the conserved cysteine through the conserved F or W. The order of the fields is D gene, J gene, clone size, V gene, CDR3 DNA, CDR3 protein. A D gene is named only where the DNA matches it firmly. Where a row states a size, it is once, few, many or the class of an expanded clone; other rows omit it.

.,TRBJ1-1,.,TRBV2,TGTGCCAGCACTCACCGAGGGATGAACACTGAAGCTTTCTTT,CASTHRGMNTEAFF
.,TRBJ2-1,.,TRBV2,TGTGCCAGCGTCGGCCAGGAAAGGAATGAGCAGTTCTTC,CASVGQERNEQFF
.,TRBJ2-7,.,TRBV29-1,TGCAGCGTTGCAGGGCAAAGCTCCTACGAGCAGTACTTC,CSVAGQSSYEQYF
.,TRBJ2-3,.,TRBV10-3,TGTGCCATCAGTGAGTTCTCTAGCACAGATACGCAGTATTTT,CAISEFSSTDTQYF
TRBD1,TRBJ2-5,.,TRBV5-6,TGTGCCAGCAGTTTTACTATACAGGGGGAGGAGACCCAGTACTTC,CASSFTIQGEETQYF
.,TRBJ2-7,.,TRBV28,TGTGCCAGCAGATACAGGGAATCAGGCGAGCAGTACTTC,CASRYRESGEQYF
.,TRBJ1-6,once,TRBV19,TGTGCCAGTAGGTCACAAGGGGCAGGATCACCCCTCCACTTT,CASRSQGAGSPLHF
TRBD1,TRBJ2-5,.,TRBV9,TGTGCCAGCAGCAACCGGGACAGGGTCGCCAAAGAGACCCAGTACTTC,CASSNRDRVAKETQYF
TRBD2,TRBJ2-3,once,TRBV4-1,TGCGCCAGCAGCCACGGGACTACAACAGATACGCAGTATTTT,CASSHGTTTDTQYF
TRBD2,TRBJ2-2,.,TRBV7-2,TGTGCCAGCAGCTTAGAGGCGGGGGACACCGGGGAGCTGTTTTTT,CASSLEAGDTGELFF
.,TRBJ1-3,.,TRBV5-4,TGTGCCAGCAGCTTGGAGGAGGCTGGAAACACCATATATTTT,CASSLEEAGNTIYF
TRBD1,TRBJ1-3,once,TRBV7-6,TGTGCCAGCAGCCCCATGACAGGGGCTGGAAACACCATATATTTT,CASSPMTGAGNTIYF
TRBD1,TRBJ1-5,.,TRBV6-5,TGTGCCAGCAGACCAACAGGGGGTAACCAGCCCCAGCATTTT,CASRPTGGNQPQHF
.,TRBJ1-1,.,TRBV18,TGTGCCAGCCGGCGCGAGGGAAACACTGAAGCTTTCTTT,CASRREGNTEAFF
.,TRBJ2-1,.,TRBV6-5,TGTGCCAGCAGTTACTCGATGGGCGACCTCCATGAGCAGTTCTTC,CASSYSMGDLHEQFF
.,TRBJ2-7,.,TRBV7-6,TGTGCCAGCAGCTTAGAATTTCAGGGTATCGGAGGGGAGCAGTACTTC,CASSLEFQGIGGEQYF
.,TRBJ1-2,.,TRBV18,TGTGCCAGCTCACCAGGGGCACTCGAAAGCTTCGGTGGCTACACCTTC,CASSPGALESFGGYTF
.,TRBJ2-7,.,TRBV7-9,TGTGCCAGCAGCTTAGGCGGCAGGGTGGTGGACGAGCAGTACTTC,CASSLGGRVVDEQYF
.,TRBJ1-1,few,TRBV5-1,TGCGCCAGCAGCTTGGAGGGCGGGGAGGTATCGACTGAAGCTTTCTTT,CASSLEGGEVSTEAFF
TRBD2,TRBJ2-1,.,TRBV2,TGTGCCAGCAGTATCGGGAGGACTTCCTACAATGAGCAGTTCTTC,CASSIGRTSYNEQFF
.,TRBJ2-5,.,TRBV3-1/TRBV3-2,TGTGCCAGCAGCCCATATAGGGGCCGTTTGGAGACCCAGTACTTC,CASSPYRGRLETQYF
TRBD1,TRBJ1-2,.,TRBV4-2,TGTGCCAGCAGCCAAGATCTTTCTAGACAGGGGGTAGATGGCTACACCTTC,CASSQDLSRQGVDGYTF
TRBD1,TRBJ1-1,.,TRBV7-9,TGTGCCAGCAGCGTGAGGACAGGAGTTGAAGCTTTCTTT,CASSVRTGVEAFF
.,TRBJ2-7,.,TRBV19,TGTGCTAGCCGAGACCGGGATTTAAAGTACTTC,CASRDRDLKYF
.,TRBJ2-3,.,TRBV5-3,TGTGCCAGAAGCCCCGAATCAGCGGACTCTAGCACAGATACGCAGTATTTT,CARSPESADSSTDTQYF
TRBD1,TRBJ2-7,.,TRBV27,TGTGCCAGCAGTCCGGGGACAGGGGTAACCTACGAGCAGTACTTC,CASSPGTGVTYEQYF
.,TRBJ2-7,.,TRBV13,TGTGCCAGCAGCTTAGCGGCGGGGTCCTACGAGCAGTACTTC,CASSLAAGSYEQYF
.,TRBJ1-5,.,TRBV20-1,TGCAGTGCTAGTTGGGGAGATGACAATCAGCCCCAGCATTTT,CSASWGDDNQPQHF
.,TRBJ1-4,.,TRBV9,TGTGCCAGCAGCGTATCCTCGGGGGACAATGAAAAACTGTTTTTT,CASSVSSGDNEKLFF
TRBD1,TRBJ2-3,.,TRBV29-1,TGCAGCGTTTCGACAGGGGGAACAGATACGCAGTATTTT,CSVSTGGTDTQYF
.,TRBJ1-3,.,TRBV5-1,TGCGCCAGCAGCTTGGAGGGGCCGGCGAACACCATATATTTT,CASSLEGPANTIYF
.,TRBJ2-3,.,TRBV3-1/TRBV3-2,TGTGCCAGCAGCCCGGTGCTGGGAGGCGGTACGCAGTATTTT,CASSPVLGGGTQYF
.,TRBJ2-3,.,TRBV7-6,TGTGCCAGCAGCTCAACCTCCTTGACTAGTGCAGATACGCAGTATTTT,CASSSTSLTSADTQYF
.,TRBJ1-6,.,TRBV15,TGTGCCACCAGCAGAGATCCGGGGAGTAGCAATTCACCCCTCCACTTT,CATSRDPGSSNSPLHF
.,TRBJ1-2,.,TRBV5-4,TGTGCCAGCAGCTTGAGGGACATGAAAGGCTACACCTTC,CASSLRDMKGYTF
TRBD1,TRBJ1-5,.,TRBV6-6,TGTGCCAGCAGTAGACAGGGTGGCAATCAGCCCCAGCATTTT,CASSRQGGNQPQHF
.,TRBJ1-5,few,TRBV15,TGTGCCACCAGCAGTTCTAGGGACATATGGAGTCAGCCCCAGCATTTT,CATSSSRDIWSQPQHF
.,TRBJ1-6,.,TRBV18,TGTGCCAGCTCACCACGACAGGAACCGAATTCACCCCTCCACTTT,CASSPRQEPNSPLHF
TRBD2,TRBJ2-7,.,TRBV2,TGTGCCAGCAGGGGGGGACTAGCGGGAACTTACGAGCAGTACTTC,CASRGGLAGTYEQYF